A selection of T cell receptor beta chains follows, all from one sample in a study of cytomegalovirus exposure and HLA in healthy donors. Assay: immunoSEQ multiplex PCR; the TCRdb copy retains only in-frame clones and omits some. This sample carries around 100,000 clones, 65% to 75% of them seen once, and the ten largest clones take more than 3.5%. The sequencing input was PBMCs. These TCRs come from a woman aged 35 to 49 in good health and CMV-seropositive. Both conserved end residues are part of each CDR3. D genes are given only for firm matches. Not every row has a clone size; where given, it reads once, few, many or a size class.

-,-,TRBJ1-6,TRBV7-6,CASSLELKNSPLHF,TGTGCCAGCAGCTTAGAACTGAAGAATTCACCCCTCCACTTT
TRBD2,-,TRBJ2-1,TRBV9,CASSTYSGGTEQFF,TGTGCCAGCAGCACCTACTCGGGAGGGACTGAGCAGTTCTTC
-,-,TRBJ2-7,TRBV7-9,CASSLSGWEQYF,TGTGCCAGCAGCTTATCCGGGTGGGAGCAGTACTTC
TRBD1,-,TRBJ2-4,TRBV4-1,CASSHGQGSRGKNIQYF,TGCGCCAGCAGCCATGGACAGGGGTCGCGGGGAAAAAACATTCAGTACTTC
TRBD1,few,TRBJ1-2,TRBV18,CASSPGTGTSNYGYTF,TGTGCCAGCTCACCAGGGACAGGGACTTCTAACTATGGCTACACCTTC
-,-,TRBJ2-5,TRBV10-3,CAIRGRETQYF,TGTGCCATCAGGGGCCGAGAGACCCAGTACTTC
TRBD1,-,TRBJ1-6,TRBV19,CASSGGQGAYNSPLHF,TGTGCCAGTAGTGGTGGACAGGGCGCATATAATTCACCCCTCCACTTT
-,once,TRBJ2-7,TRBV19,CASSIGGTAVSYEQYF,TGTGCCAGTAGTATCGGAGGGACAGCGGTTTCCTACGAGCAGTACTTC
TRBD1,-,TRBJ1-4,TRBV18,CASSPGQPNEKLFF,TGTGCCAGCTCACCGGGACAGCCTAATGAAAAACTGTTTTTT
-,once,TRBJ2-5,TRBV7-2,CASSLMSGRETQYF,TGTGCCAGCAGCTTAATGTCAGGGAGGGAGACCCAGTACTTC
-,-,TRBJ1-3,TRBV4-1,CASSQESQGLGNTIYF,TGCGCCAGCAGCCAAGAGAGCCAGGGCTTGGGAAACACCATATATTTT
TRBD2,few,TRBJ2-5,TRBV5-4,CASSLGRGGLQETQYF,TGTGCCAGCAGCTTGGGGCGGGGGGGTCTACAAGAGACCCAGTACTTC
TRBD1,-,TRBJ1-2,TRBV7-9,CASSRTGGGGYTF,TGTGCCAGCAGCAGGACAGGGGGGGGCGGCTACACCTTC
-,-,TRBJ2-1,TRBV9,CASSVEGQTEQFF,TGTGCCAGCAGCGTCGAAGGACAGACGGAGCAGTTCTTC
-,-,TRBJ1-4,TRBV7-2,CASSLQGTNEKLFF,TGTGCCAGCAGCTTACAGGGGACTAATGAAAAACTGTTTTTT
TRBD1,few,TRBJ2-1,TRBV5-6,CASSPGQGAYNEQFF,TGTGCCAGCAGCCCGGGACAGGGGGCATACAATGAGCAGTTCTTC
-,-,TRBJ1-1,TRBV5-5,CASSLADSRPNTEAFF,TGTGCCAGCAGCTTGGCCGATTCGAGGCCGAACACTGAAGCTTTCTTT
-,-,TRBJ1-3,TRBV11-3,CASTPRSSGNTIYF,TGTGCCAGCACCCCTCGTAGCTCTGGAAACACCATATATTTT
TRBD1,-,TRBJ2-2,TRBV27,CASSPGTGFNTGELFF,TGTGCCAGCAGTCCAGGGACAGGGTTTAACACCGGGGAGCTGTTTTTT
-,few,TRBJ2-7,TRBV7-2,CASSTNRDEQYF,TGTGCCAGCAGCACCAACAGGGACGAGCAGTACTTC
-,-,TRBJ1-1,TRBV11-2,CASSLFTGNTEAFF,TGTGCCAGCAGCTTATTCACAGGGAACACTGAAGCTTTCTTT
-,-,TRBJ1-4,TRBV15,CATSRDASPEEKLFF,TGTGCCACCAGCAGAGACGCCAGCCCGGAGGAAAAACTGTTTTTT
-,-,TRBJ1-1,TRBV5-1,CASRQNTEAFF,TGCGCCAGCCGACAGAACACTGAAGCTTTCTTT
TRBD1,few,TRBJ2-1,TRBV5-5,CASSFEDRAGNEQFF,TGTGCCAGCAGCTTTGAGGACAGGGCTGGGAATGAGCAGTTCTTC
TRBD1,-,TRBJ1-5,TRBV5-1,CASSYTGGDQPQHF,TGCGCCAGCAGCTATACAGGGGGCGATCAGCCCCAGCATTTT
TRBD1,few,TRBJ2-7,TRBV29-1,CSVPGQGLYEQYF,TGCAGCGTGCCGGGACAGGGCCTCTACGAGCAGTACTTC
TRBD1,-,TRBJ1-1,TRBV5-1,CASSLLGQGAQDTEAFF,TGCGCCAGCAGCTTGCTAGGACAGGGGGCTCAGGACACTGAAGCTTTCTTT
TRBD2,-,TRBJ2-2,TRBV5-5,CASSPPRGRWGNTGELFF,TGTGCCAGCAGCCCCCCCCGCGGGAGATGGGGGAACACCGGGGAGCTGTTTTTT
-,-,TRBJ2-6,TRBV6-5,CASGDDSSGANVLTF,TGTGCCAGCGGGGATGACAGCTCTGGGGCCAACGTCCTGACTTTC
TRBD1,-,TRBJ2-5,TRBV19,CASSARTGYSETQYF,TGTGCCAGTAGTGCCAGGACAGGGTATTCGGAGACCCAGTACTTC
TRBD1,once,TRBJ2-7,TRBV6-1,CASSEPGQGFLSQYF,TGTGCCAGCAGTGAGCCGGGACAGGGTTTTTTATCACAGTACTTC
-,-,TRBJ1-5,TRBV7-3,CASSTGSNQPQHF,TGTGCCAGCAGTACAGGGAGCAATCAGCCCCAGCATTTT
TRBD2,few,TRBJ2-1,TRBV7-9,CASSLGTSGSDEQFF,TGTGCCAGCAGCTTAGGGACTAGCGGGAGTGATGAGCAGTTCTTC
-,once,TRBJ2-7,TRBV11-2,CASSPAGGYGSSYEQYF,TGTGCCAGCAGCCCAGCGGGTGGGTACGGAAGCTCCTACGAGCAGTACTTC
TRBD1,-,TRBJ1-1,TRBV5-3,CARSYRGNTEAFF,TGTGCCAGAAGCTACAGGGGGAACACTGAAGCTTTCTTT
-,-,TRBJ2-2,TRBV18,CASSPPGRRLEELFF,TGTGCCAGCTCACCGCCTGGGAGGAGGCTTGAGGAACTGTTTTTT
-,-,TRBJ2-7,TRBV11-3,CASSLVSRSPYYEQYF,TGTGCCAGCAGCTTAGTATCTCGGAGCCCCTACTACGAGCAGTACTTC
-,-,TRBJ1-2,TRBV12-2,CASRLIDYRDYGYTF,TGTGCAAGTCGCTTAATCGACTACAGGGACTATGGCTACACCTTC
TRBD2,-,TRBJ2-1,TRBV7-3,CASSPRETSGGKGNEQFF,TGTGCCAGCAGCCCTCGGGAAACTAGCGGGGGGAAAGGGAATGAGCAGTTCTTC
-,few,TRBJ1-5,TRBV29-1,CSVEAEREGEPQHF,TGCAGCGTTGAAGCTGAGCGGGAGGGAGAGCCCCAGCATTTT
TRBD2,-,TRBJ2-1,TRBV15,CATSRGLAGIYEQFF,TGTGCCACCAGCAGAGGTCTAGCGGGGATCTATGAGCAGTTCTTC
-,-,TRBJ2-7,TRBV1,CTSSQGLAASYEQYF,TGCACCAGCAGCCAAGGACTAGCGGCCTCCTACGAGCAGTACTTC
-,-,TRBJ2-7,TRBV5-6,CASSLPFVRVPYEQYF,TGTGCCAGCAGCCTACCGTTTGTTCGGGTTCCCTACGAGCAGTACTTC
TRBD1,-,TRBJ1-1,TRBV5-1,CASSGDRNTEAFF,TGCGCCAGCAGCGGGGACAGGAACACTGAAGCTTTCTTT
-,medium-sized,TRBJ1-1,TRBV6-1,CATFNLRAFF,TGTGCCACGTTCAACTTGCGGGCTTTCTTT
TRBD2,-,TRBJ2-2,TRBV27,CASSLRPSGGATGELFF,TGTGCCAGCAGTTTGAGGCCTAGCGGGGGGGCGACCGGGGAGCTGTTTTTT
-,-,TRBJ1-1,TRBV29-1,CSGRQAHTEAFF,TGCAGCGGCCGACAGGCACACACTGAAGCTTTCTTT
-,few,TRBJ1-2,TRBV30,CAWSRSVYGYTF,TGTGCCTGGAGCCGATCGGTTTATGGCTACACCTTC
TRBD1,few,TRBJ1-2,TRBV30,CAWKPGQGYGYTF,TGTGCCTGGAAACCGGGACAGGGCTATGGCTACACCTTC
-,once,TRBJ1-2,TRBV7-3,CASSLGRYYGYTF,TGTGCCAGCAGCTTAGGCAGATACTATGGCTACACCTTC
-,-,TRBJ2-7,TRBV6-1,CASRRVVGGSYEQYF,TGTGCCAGCCGGAGAGTGGTAGGGGGCTCCTACGAGCAGTACTTC
-,few,TRBJ1-1,TRBV18,CASSLGVVGTEAFF,TGTGCCAGCTCACTCGGGGTGGTGGGGACTGAAGCTTTCTTT
TRBD2,-,TRBJ2-7,TRBV7-9,CASSTLAGRRVYEQYF,TGTGCCAGCAGCACCTTAGCGGGCCGGCGGGTGTACGAGCAGTACTTC
TRBD1,once,TRBJ1-6,TRBV18,CASSPGQGGNSPLHF,TGTGCCAGCTCACCGGGACAGGGGGGGAATTCACCCCTCCACTTT